Listed here is a single T cell receptor (beta chain). Germline-derived CDR1 and CDR2 are LNHDA and SQIVND (reference sequence). Unmatched junction bases numbered 4, after V lost 5 bases and J lost 1 base. The CDR3 is 14 amino acids. The sample is drawn from a study of blood T cell repertoires in COVID-19. About the study: The United States, Italy and Spain were the sources of the acute and convalescent COVID-19 samples.

The table came from immunoSEQ multiplex PCR; TCRdb's copy has only in-frame clones and leaves some out. Of 150,000 or so clones listed, roughly 87% are singletons. The TCR sequence derives from a human donor with acute COVID-19. The donor label of this sample is uncertain. The chain joins TRBV19 to TRBJ1-1, with 7 bases that match TRBD1. The sequencing sample was made of PBMCs or T cells enriched from blood (not recorded which). The CDR3, as DNA: TGTGCCAGTAGTTCTCGACAGGGGAACACTGAAGCTTTCTTT. Translating gives CASSSRQGNTEAFF.